The rows below give T cell receptor beta chains drawn from one sample of a study of Graves' ophthalmopathy and Graves' hyperthyroidism. TCRdb called the multiplex PCR reads again in MiXCR, with one record for every CDR3 protein. Counted here are 230,000 or so distinct CDR3 sequences, around 50% occurring once; the ten biggest clones make up 40% to 55%. The sample taken for sequencing was peripheral blood. Receptor source: an adult man with Graves' ophthalmopathy. Both conserved end residues are part of each CDR3. Fields, in order: D gene, J gene, clone size, V gene, CDR3 length, CDR3 DNA, CDR3 protein. A D gene is named only where the DNA matches it firmly. Where a row states a size, it is once, few, many or the class of an expanded clone; other rows omit it.

d_call: TRBD2; j_call: TRBJ2-2; clone_size: .; v_call: TRBV10-3; cdr3_length: 16; cdr3_nt: TGTGCCATCAGAGGGACTAGCGGGAGTATCACCGGGGAGCTGTTTTTT; cdr3_aa: CAIRGTSGSITGELFF
d_call: TRBD1; j_call: TRBJ1-2; clone_size: .; v_call: TRBV2; cdr3_length: 13; cdr3_nt: TGTGCCAGCAGACACCAGGGGGACTATGGCTACACCTTC; cdr3_aa: CASRHQGDYGYTF
d_call: TRBD1; j_call: TRBJ2-7; clone_size: .; v_call: TRBV7-2; cdr3_length: 15; cdr3_nt: TGTGCCAGCAGCCCAGGGGGTATGCCGGGCCACGAGCAGCACTTC; cdr3_aa: CASSPGGMPGHEQHF
d_call: TRBD2; j_call: TRBJ2-2; clone_size: .; v_call: TRBV7-9; cdr3_length: 19; cdr3_nt: TGTGCCAGCAGCTTAGTCTTCGGGCGCGGGGGGCCGAACACCGGGGAGCTGTTTTTT; cdr3_aa: CASSLVFGRGGPNTGELFF
d_call: TRBD1; j_call: TRBJ2-1; clone_size: .; v_call: TRBV25-1; cdr3_length: 15; cdr3_nt: TGTGCCAGCAGTGGGACAGGTAGCTCCTACAATGAGCAGTTCTTC; cdr3_aa: CASSGTGSSYNEQFF
d_call: TRBD1; j_call: TRBJ1-1; clone_size: .; v_call: TRBV6-5; cdr3_length: 13; cdr3_nt: TGTGCCAGCAGTTACGGACAGGGGTCGGAGGCTTTCTTT; cdr3_aa: CASSYGQGSEAFF
d_call: .; j_call: TRBJ1-1; clone_size: few; v_call: TRBV7-9; cdr3_length: 14; cdr3_nt: TGTGCCAGCAGCTTTAGGACAGAGAACACTGAAGCTTTCTTT; cdr3_aa: CASSFRTENTEAFF
d_call: .; j_call: TRBJ2-2; clone_size: .; v_call: TRBV7-9; cdr3_length: 12; cdr3_nt: TGTGCCCCTATGAACGACACCGGGGAGCTGTTTTTT; cdr3_aa: CAPMNDTGELFF
d_call: .; j_call: TRBJ2-5; clone_size: .; v_call: TRBV5-1; cdr3_length: 16; cdr3_nt: TGCGCCAGCAGCTTTAAAGGGTCGGGGCAGCAAGAGACCCAGTACTTC; cdr3_aa: CASSFKGSGQQETQYF
d_call: TRBD1; j_call: TRBJ1-5; clone_size: few; v_call: TRBV10-2; cdr3_length: 15; cdr3_nt: TGCGCCAGCAGTGAGTCAACAGGGGGCAATCAGCCCCAGCATTTT; cdr3_aa: CASSESTGGNQPQHF
d_call: TRBD1; j_call: TRBJ2-5; clone_size: .; v_call: TRBV19; cdr3_length: 13; cdr3_nt: TGCAGCGTTGCGGGGACAGGACGAGAGACCCAGTACTTC; cdr3_aa: CSVAGTGRETQYF
d_call: .; j_call: TRBJ1-1; clone_size: few; v_call: TRBV9; cdr3_length: 17; cdr3_nt: TGTGCCAGCAGCGTAGGCGAGCAACAGGCGGGTTACACTGAAGCTTTCTTT; cdr3_aa: CASSVGEQQAGYTEAFF
d_call: .; j_call: TRBJ2-5; clone_size: .; v_call: TRBV5-4; cdr3_length: 14; cdr3_nt: TGTGCCAGCAGCTTACCTGGGACTCAAGAGACCCAGTACTTC; cdr3_aa: CASSLPGTQETQYF
d_call: TRBD1; j_call: TRBJ1-1; clone_size: few; v_call: TRBV7-2; cdr3_length: 15; cdr3_nt: TGTGCCAGCACCTCCGAGACAGGGGGCTTCACTGAAGCTTTCTTT; cdr3_aa: CASTSETGGFTEAFF
d_call: .; j_call: TRBJ2-7; clone_size: .; v_call: TRBV2; cdr3_length: 12; cdr3_nt: TGTGCCAGCAGCCTCATGATCTACGAGCAGTACTTC; cdr3_aa: CASSLMIYEQYF
d_call: .; j_call: TRBJ2-5; clone_size: .; v_call: TRBV10-2; cdr3_length: 13; cdr3_nt: TGCGCCAGCAGTGACCAGGAGGCAGAGACCCAGTACTTC; cdr3_aa: CASSDQEAETQYF
d_call: .; j_call: TRBJ1-1; clone_size: many; v_call: TRBV29-1; cdr3_length: 12; cdr3_nt: TGCAGCGTTAAGCAGGCGAACACTGAAGCTTTCTTT; cdr3_aa: CSVKQANTEAFF
d_call: TRBD1; j_call: TRBJ1-2; clone_size: .; v_call: TRBV28; cdr3_length: 14; cdr3_nt: TGTGCCAGCAGTTTCCACGGGACAGACTATGGCTACACCTTC; cdr3_aa: CASSFHGTDYGYTF
d_call: .; j_call: TRBJ2-7; clone_size: few; v_call: TRBV9; cdr3_length: 15; cdr3_nt: TGTGCCAGCAGCGTAGAAGAGGGCAGGGTCCACGAGCAGTACTTC; cdr3_aa: CASSVEEGRVHEQYF
d_call: .; j_call: TRBJ2-7; clone_size: .; v_call: TRBV20-1; cdr3_length: 14; cdr3_nt: TGCAGTGCCCTGCTCCCAGGGAGCGGAGGCGAGCAGTACTTC; cdr3_aa: CSALLPGSGGEQYF
d_call: .; j_call: TRBJ1-6; clone_size: few; v_call: TRBV7-2; cdr3_length: 15; cdr3_nt: TGTGCCAGCAGCTTAGTGGTGCTCCAAAATGTGGCCCTCCACTTT; cdr3_aa: CASSLVVLQNVALHF
d_call: TRBD2; j_call: TRBJ2-7; clone_size: .; v_call: TRBV20-1; cdr3_length: 14; cdr3_nt: TGCAGTGCTTATTTCGGCGGGAGTGGCCACGAGCAGTACTTC; cdr3_aa: CSAYFGGSGHEQYF
d_call: TRBD1; j_call: TRBJ1-2; clone_size: many; v_call: TRBV2; cdr3_length: 14; cdr3_nt: TGTGCCAGCAGTTCCACAGGGGATACAGGTGGCTACACCTTC; cdr3_aa: CASSSTGDTGGYTF
d_call: TRBD1; j_call: TRBJ2-2; clone_size: few; v_call: TRBV5-5; cdr3_length: 15; cdr3_nt: TGTGCCAGCAGCTTGGGGACAGGGCACACCGGGGAGCTGTTTTTT; cdr3_aa: CASSLGTGHTGELFF
d_call: TRBD2; j_call: TRBJ2-3; clone_size: .; v_call: TRBV25-1; cdr3_length: 14; cdr3_nt: TGTGCCACCGGACTGGGGGGGAGCGCAGATACGCAGTATTTT; cdr3_aa: CATGLGGSADTQYF
d_call: TRBD2; j_call: TRBJ2-5; clone_size: few; v_call: TRBV10-3; cdr3_length: 17; cdr3_nt: TGTGCCATCAGTGACGGCCGGACTAGCGGGGCCCAAGAGACCCAGTACTTC; cdr3_aa: CAISDGRTSGAQETQYF
d_call: TRBD1; j_call: TRBJ1-1; clone_size: few; v_call: TRBV19; cdr3_length: 15; cdr3_nt: TGTGCCAGTAGTCCCTGGACAGGGGAGGACACTGAAGCTTTCTTT; cdr3_aa: CASSPWTGEDTEAFF
d_call: TRBD1; j_call: TRBJ1-4; clone_size: .; v_call: TRBV19; cdr3_length: 15; cdr3_nt: TGTGCCAGTAGTACTACAGGGGGGATGAGTGTAAAACTGTTTTTT; cdr3_aa: CASSTTGGMSVKLFF
d_call: .; j_call: TRBJ2-7; clone_size: .; v_call: TRBV19; cdr3_length: 14; cdr3_nt: TGTGCCAGTAGACCTTCCAGGGGCTCCTACGAGCAGTACTTC; cdr3_aa: CASRPSRGSYEQYF
d_call: TRBD1; j_call: TRBJ1-1; clone_size: .; v_call: TRBV20-1; cdr3_length: 15; cdr3_nt: TGCAGTGCTAGAGCACAGGGGGAAGGGAACACTGAAGCTTTCTTT; cdr3_aa: CSARAQGEGNTEAFF
d_call: .; j_call: TRBJ1-6; clone_size: .; v_call: TRBV11-2; cdr3_length: 13; cdr3_nt: TGTGCCAGCAGCTTAGGAGTTGAGTCACCCCTCCACTTT; cdr3_aa: CASSLGVESPLHF
d_call: .; j_call: TRBJ2-2; clone_size: once; v_call: TRBV19; cdr3_length: 15; cdr3_nt: TGTGCCAGTTATACAGGGATGAGGAACACCGAGGAGCTGTTTTTT; cdr3_aa: CASYTGMRNTEELFF
d_call: .; j_call: TRBJ2-7; clone_size: many; v_call: TRBV29-1; cdr3_length: 12; cdr3_nt: TGCAGCGTTGAAGATGGCTCGGTGGGTCAGTACTTC; cdr3_aa: CSVEDGSVGQYF
d_call: .; j_call: TRBJ2-7; clone_size: .; v_call: TRBV7-3; cdr3_length: 14; cdr3_nt: TGTGCCAGCAGCTTAGCAGGAGGGCTTTACGAGCAGTACTTC; cdr3_aa: CASSLAGGLYEQYF
d_call: .; j_call: TRBJ2-2; clone_size: .; v_call: TRBV2; cdr3_length: 11; cdr3_nt: TGTGCCAGCACCGGGACCGGGGAGCTGTTTTTT; cdr3_aa: CASTGTGELFF
d_call: TRBD1; j_call: TRBJ2-7; clone_size: few; v_call: TRBV25-1; cdr3_length: 15; cdr3_nt: TGTGCCAGCCCTCAGGGACAGCCAAAGACCTACGAGCAGTACTTC; cdr3_aa: CASPQGQPKTYEQYF
d_call: TRBD1; j_call: TRBJ1-2; clone_size: .; v_call: TRBV20-1; cdr3_length: 15; cdr3_nt: TGCAGTGCTAGAGATCAGGCAGGGGGCCCCTATGGCTACACCTTC; cdr3_aa: CSARDQAGGPYGYTF
d_call: TRBD1; j_call: TRBJ1-5; clone_size: .; v_call: TRBV7-6; cdr3_length: 18; cdr3_nt: TGTGCCAGCAGCCGGGGACAGGGCCGCCTTTATAGCAATCAGCCCCAGCATTTT; cdr3_aa: CASSRGQGRLYSNQPQHF
d_call: TRBD2; j_call: TRBJ2-2; clone_size: .; v_call: TRBV20-1; cdr3_length: 17; cdr3_nt: TGCAGTGCTAGGGAGCCCGACGGGAGGGCTAGGGCCGGGGAGCTGTTTTTT; cdr3_aa: CSAREPDGRARAGELFF
d_call: .; j_call: TRBJ2-7; clone_size: .; v_call: TRBV15; cdr3_length: 14; cdr3_nt: TGTGCCACCAGCAGAGCCGGGACAAGCTACGAGCAGTACTTC; cdr3_aa: CATSRAGTSYEQYF
d_call: .; j_call: TRBJ2-5; clone_size: .; v_call: TRBV28; cdr3_length: 12; cdr3_nt: TGTGCCAGCAGTATATCGAAAGAGACCCAGTACTTC; cdr3_aa: CASSISKETQYF
d_call: TRBD1; j_call: TRBJ2-6; clone_size: .; v_call: TRBV2; cdr3_length: 15; cdr3_nt: TGTGCCAGCAGCCCGACAGGGTCTGGGGCCAACGTCCTGACTTTC; cdr3_aa: CASSPTGSGANVLTF
d_call: TRBD2; j_call: TRBJ2-7; clone_size: .; v_call: TRBV7-3; cdr3_length: 18; cdr3_nt: TGTGCCAGCAGCTTAGCTAGCGGGAGGGCCTATATCGAGTACGAGCAGTACTTC; cdr3_aa: CASSLASGRAYIEYEQYF